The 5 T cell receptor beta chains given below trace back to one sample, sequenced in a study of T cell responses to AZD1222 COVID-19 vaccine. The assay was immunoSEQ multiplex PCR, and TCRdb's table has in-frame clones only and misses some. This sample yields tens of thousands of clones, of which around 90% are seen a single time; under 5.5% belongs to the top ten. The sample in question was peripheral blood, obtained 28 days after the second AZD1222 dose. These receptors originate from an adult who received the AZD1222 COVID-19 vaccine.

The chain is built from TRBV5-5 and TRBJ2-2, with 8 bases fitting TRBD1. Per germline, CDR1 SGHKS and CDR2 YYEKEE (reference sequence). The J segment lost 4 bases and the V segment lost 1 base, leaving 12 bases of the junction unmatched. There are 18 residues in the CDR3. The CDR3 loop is CASSLWGQAKQPTGELFF. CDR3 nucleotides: TGTGCCAGCAGCTTGTGGGGACAGGCGAAACAACCCACCGGGGAGCTGTTTTTT.

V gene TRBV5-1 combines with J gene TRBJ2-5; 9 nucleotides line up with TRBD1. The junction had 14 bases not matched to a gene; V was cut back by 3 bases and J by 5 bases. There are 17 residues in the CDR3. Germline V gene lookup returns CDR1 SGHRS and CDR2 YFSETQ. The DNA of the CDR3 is TGCGCCAGCAGCTCAAGGACAGGGGCTATGGGTAGGGAGACCCAGTACTTC. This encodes CASSSRTGAMGRETQYF.

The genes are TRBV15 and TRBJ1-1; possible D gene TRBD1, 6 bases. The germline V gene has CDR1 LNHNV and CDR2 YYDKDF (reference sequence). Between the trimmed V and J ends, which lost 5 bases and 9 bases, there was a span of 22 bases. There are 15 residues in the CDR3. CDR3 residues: CATSSTGIPSFQAFF. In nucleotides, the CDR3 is TGTGCCACCAGCTCCACAGGGATCCCTTCGTTTCAAGCTTTCTTT.

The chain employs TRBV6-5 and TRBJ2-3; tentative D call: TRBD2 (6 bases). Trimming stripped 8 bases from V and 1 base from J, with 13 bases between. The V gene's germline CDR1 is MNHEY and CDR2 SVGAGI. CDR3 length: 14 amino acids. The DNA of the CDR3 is TGTGCCAGCCGGGCGGGACCACGCACAGATACGCAGTATTTT. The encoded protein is CASRAGPRTDTQYF.

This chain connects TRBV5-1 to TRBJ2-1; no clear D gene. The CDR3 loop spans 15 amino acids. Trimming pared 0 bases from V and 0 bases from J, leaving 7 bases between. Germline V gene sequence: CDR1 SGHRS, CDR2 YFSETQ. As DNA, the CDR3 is TGCGCCAGCAGCTTGGATTCAGTCTCCTACAATGAGCAGTTCTTC. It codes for CASSLDSVSYNEQFF. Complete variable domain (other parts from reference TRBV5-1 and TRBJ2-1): KAGVTQTPRYLIKTRGQQVTLSCSPISGHRSVSWYQQTPGQGLQFLFEYFSETQRNKGNFPGRFSGRQFSNSRSEMNVSTLELGDSALYLCASSLDSVSYNEQFFGPGTRLTVL.